This T cell receptor (beta chain) was identified in a study of shared clonotypes between healthy human individuals. It was into CD45RA+ naive and CD45RA-negative memory subsets that the CD4+ cells were split. Deletions cut 7 bases from V and 9 bases from J, with 19 bases between. The germline V gene has CDR1 LNHDA and CDR2 SQIVND (reference sequence). This CDR3 is 14 amino acids long. On this clone itself: Its specificity is unknown.

Findings and caveats of the study: There were few donors, and this limited the genetic and exposure-history diversity represented.

In replicate PCRs of sorted subsets, approximately 190 ng DNA, some 28,000 T cell genomes, was used. The authors' processing: In the immunoSEQ data, sequences were junction-only and lacked quality scores, so filtering differed. Assay: immunoSEQ multiplex PCR; the TCRdb copy retains only in-frame clones and omits some. The V and J calls and clone size are taken from that table; D and trimming were inferred from the DNA. Counted here are 2 million to 3 million clones, roughly 93% occurring once; the ten biggest clones make up around 0.4%. This receptor was obtained from a man aged 18 to 30 in good health. Some clones in this sample may be carry-over from other donors' samples. V gene TRBV19 combines with J gene TRBJ2-1; maybe TRBD1 (5 bases). The sequencing input was naive CD4+ T cells from PBMCs. As to subset: CD45RA+ positively selected. CDR3 nucleotide sequence: TGTGCCAGTAAATCGCAGGGCTTAGGCGGTGAGCAGTTCTTC. This sequence encodes CASKSQGLGGEQFF.